The sequence of this T cell receptor (beta chain) was determined in a study of control samples from healthy donors and cancer patients. Some clones are missing from TCRdb's copy, which holds only in-frame ones; the method was immunoSEQ multiplex PCR. Of more than 70,000 clones listed, roughly nine tenths are singletons. Germline V lookup: CDR1 SGHDT, CDR2 YYEEEE. The CDR3 has 16 residues. The junction had 3 bases not matched to a gene; V was cut back by 2 bases and J by 3 bases. The clonotype was recovered from a woman in her thirties in good health. This chain links TRBV5-6 with TRBJ2-2; TRBD1 matches at 11 bases. Material: blood. CDR3 nucleotide sequence: TGTGCCAGCAGCTTAGGACAGGGGGCGCACACCGGGGAGCTGTTTTTT. As protein: CASSLGQGAHTGELFF.